This T cell receptor beta chain stems from a study of OX40 agonist ivuxolimab in advanced cancers. The method was immunoSEQ multiplex PCR; TCRdb's version includes in-frame clones alone and lacks a portion of them. Altogether roughly 32,000 clones are present, roughly 87% being singletons, with the ten largest covering roughly 50%. The CDR3 has 12 amino acids. Trimming took 7 bases from V and 6 from J, leaving 13 bases between them. Germline lookup yields CDR1 MNHNY and CDR2 SVGAGI (reference sequence). The chain links TRBV6-6 to TRBJ2-7; possible D gene TRBD1, 6 bases. The sequencing used CD4+ or CD8+ T cells sorted from blood, collected in a trial of the OX40 agonist ivuxolimab. The receptor comes from an adult with an advanced solid tumor such as melanoma, head and neck, liver or kidney cancer. The CDR3 nucleotides are TGTGCCAGCATCGCTGGGACAACCGAGCAGTACTTC. It is translated as CASIAGTTEQYF.